Below, 3 T cell receptor beta chains from the same sample are listed, as sequenced in a study of CD8+ T cells in alopecia areata. Once RNA had been extracted, it was reverse transcribed into cDNA to act as the sequencing template. TCRdb's copy holds only in-frame clones and misses some; the assay was immunoSEQ multiplex PCR. The record shows about 270,000 clones for this sample, with no singletons present. Markers used for sorting pooled cutaneous lymph node cells were CD4, CD8alpha, NKG2D, NKG2ACE and others. Material: CD4+ T cells sorted from a lymph node. Receptors were obtained from a C3H/HeJ mouse with alopecia areata. Strain MHC haplotype: H2-k.

Notes on this clone: Mouse gene names apply. CDR3 bases read: TGCACCTGCAGTGCAGATTACAGAAAATATGCT. Translation: CTCSADYRKYA. The complete CDR3 protein is CTCSADYRKYAEQFF. This chain joins TRBV1 and TRBJ2-1, with D hard to call. The observed sequence ends 4 residues before the CDR3 terminus, with the missing tail filled in from the germline J gene. Per the germline V gene, CDR1 is NSQYPW and CDR2 is LRSPGD (reference sequence). The CDR3 has 15 amino acids. V lost 0 bases and J lost 4, with 10 bases in between.

This clone was seen many times. The germline and genes are mouse ones. The CDR3 end falls 4 residues outside the read, so it is completed with the germline J gene. The chain couples TRBV13-1 to TRBJ1-2; TRBD1 is a possible D gene (5 bases). This CDR3 is built from 13 residues. Looked up from germline, CDR1 is NSHNY and CDR2 is SYGAGN. Trimming cost V 2 bases and J 3 bases, with 8 bases left between them. CDR3 sequence: CASSEGEDSDYTF. Incomplete CDR3 DNA: TGTGCCAGCAGTGAAGGGGAGGACTCC.

This clone has a handful of counts. The listed genes are named as in mouse. The sequence runs out 4 residues before the end of the CDR3; the remainder is reconstructed from the germline J gene. J is TRBJ2-5 and V is TRBV13-1; D call uncertain. This CDR3 is built from 15 residues. Trimming cost V 2 bases and J 3 bases, with 13 bases left between them. Germline V CDR1 and CDR2: NSHNY, SYGAGN. The CDR3 DNA, read in part, is TGTGCCAGCAGTGAGAACAGTGGAGATCAAGAC. Its translation: CASSENSGDQD. In full, the CDR3 is CASSENSGDQDTQYF.